One T cell receptor beta chain is described in this entry. Seattle enrolled patients during active infection and tracked them longitudinally. In the source study's methods: Amplification with reference gene primers provided the estimates of nucleated cell counts. Measured with immunoSEQ multiplex PCR; TCRdb has only the in-frame clones, and not every one. That table supplies the V and J calls and clone size; D and trimming were determined from the DNA. The repertoire holds 250,000 to 300,000 clones, with approximately 90% as singletons. The sample belongs to a study of blood T cell repertoires in COVID-19. Study overall: The samples span acute and convalescent COVID-19 from the United States, Italy and Spain. In each case, the material was cDNA or gDNA derived from T cells, B-cell-depleted T cells, or PBMCs.

With 4 bases clipped from V and 5 bases from J, the junction kept 8 bases outside the gene matches. The CDR3 extends over 16 amino acids. Germline CDR1 is MDHEN and CDR2 is SYDVKM. The sequence came from a woman aged 30 to 39 with COVID-19, enrolled during active disease. Source material: peripheral blood. The chain links TRBV28 to TRBJ1-1, with 12 bases matching TRBD1. Here the CDR3 reads CASSSPGQGARTEAFF. CDR3 bases: TGTGCCAGCAGTTCTCCGGGACAGGGGGCTAGGACTGAAGCTTTCTTT.